The T cell receptor beta chain under discussion was sequenced for a study of blood T cell repertoires in COVID-19 (dated by TCRdb to the early 2020s). Background on the whole study: Samples from collaborators originated in the United States, Italy and Spain and spanned both the acute and convalescent phases of COVID-19. The material from the prospective study consisted of cDNA or gDNA derived from T cells, B-cell-depleted T cells, or PBMCs. The dataset comprised deeply sampled blood TCRbeta repertoires from subjects exposed to, actively infected with, or recovered from COVID-19. The repertoires were made available in a free public database intended to serve as a resource for research on the immune response to SARS-CoV-2. Samples were obtained from the ongoing ImmuneRACE study (first 160 participants) and from about 1,300 subjects provided by 6 global collaborators. Nearly every sample came with metadata listing a de-identified subject ID, COVID-19 status, age in years and sex. Where available, HLA class I and class II types were taken from metadata supplied by the sample provider and were not determined by assay-based typing.

Compared with germline, V lacks 2 bases and J lacks 4 bases; bases without a gene match: 5. CDR1 and CDR2 are read off the germline V gene (reference sequence) as SEHNR and FQNEAQ. Spanning cysteine to phenylalanine, the CDR3 consists of 15 amino acids. Just CDR3 DNA is preserved here, 45 bases in frame from base 1. What the research found in general, with its limitations: Clinical and demographic metadata were provided uncurated, with the amount varying by source and participant.

The immunoSEQ Assay, a bias-controlled multiplex PCR, was used to amplify TCRbeta CDR3 regions from genomic DNA. Under the source paper's analysis protocol: The number of nucleated cells in each sample was estimated from the amplification of reference gene primers within the assay. Sequence reads were collapsed and filtered to measure the absolute abundance of every unique TCRbeta CDR3 rearrangement. For each sample, productive Simpson clonality was calculated as the square root of Simpson's diversity index across productive rearrangements. TCRdb mirrors the immuneACCESS table, restricted to in-frame sequences. Some clones are absent from its copies; in checked studies, under half trace to an unresolved V gene, and the reason for the others is unknown. Clone size and V and J calls were adopted from that table, with D and trimming inferred from the DNA. For this sample there are about 170,000 clones; about 89% appear just once. More than 3% of the sample comes from the top ten.

Collaborating institutions collected whole blood in K2EDTA tubes following their own protocols. For TCRbeta analysis, collaborators shipped samples as frozen whole blood, isolated PBMCs, or DNA extracted from either of those sample types. In regard to this clone: It has no known antigen specificity. No base-level quality is on record; no much larger clone is a single base apart.

The sequence links TRBV7-9 to TRBJ2-1, with 7 central nucleotides matching TRBD2. The TCR was taken from a man between 65 and 80 years old with acute or convalescent COVID-19. The sequenced material came from peripheral blood. The CDR3 region has the sequence CASSLFLGGYNEQFF. The nucleotide sequence is TGTGCCAGCAGCTTATTCTTGGGGGGGTACAATGAGCAGTTCTTC.